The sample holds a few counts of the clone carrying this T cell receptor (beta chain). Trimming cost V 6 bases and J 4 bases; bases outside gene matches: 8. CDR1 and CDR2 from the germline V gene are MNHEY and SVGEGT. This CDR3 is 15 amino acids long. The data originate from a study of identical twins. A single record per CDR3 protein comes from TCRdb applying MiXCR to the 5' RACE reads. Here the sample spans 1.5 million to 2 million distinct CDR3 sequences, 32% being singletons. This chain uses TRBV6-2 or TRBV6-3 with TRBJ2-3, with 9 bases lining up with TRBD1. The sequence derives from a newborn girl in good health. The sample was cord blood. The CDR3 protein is CASSHTGGTADTQYF. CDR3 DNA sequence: TGTGCCAGCAGCCACACAGGGGGCACGGCAGATACGCAGTATTTT.